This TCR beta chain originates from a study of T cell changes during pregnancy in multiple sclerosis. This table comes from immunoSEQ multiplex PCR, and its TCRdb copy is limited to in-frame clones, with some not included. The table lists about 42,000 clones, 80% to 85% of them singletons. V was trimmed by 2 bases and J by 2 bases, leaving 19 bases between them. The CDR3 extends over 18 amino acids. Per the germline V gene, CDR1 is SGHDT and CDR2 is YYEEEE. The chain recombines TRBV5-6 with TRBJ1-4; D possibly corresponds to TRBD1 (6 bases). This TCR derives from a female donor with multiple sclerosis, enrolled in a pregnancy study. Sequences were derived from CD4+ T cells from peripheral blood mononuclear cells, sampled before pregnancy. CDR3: CASSFSPRGGQTNEKLFF. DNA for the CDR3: TGTGCCAGCAGCTTTTCTCCCAGGGGCGGACAGACTAATGAAAAACTGTTTTTT.